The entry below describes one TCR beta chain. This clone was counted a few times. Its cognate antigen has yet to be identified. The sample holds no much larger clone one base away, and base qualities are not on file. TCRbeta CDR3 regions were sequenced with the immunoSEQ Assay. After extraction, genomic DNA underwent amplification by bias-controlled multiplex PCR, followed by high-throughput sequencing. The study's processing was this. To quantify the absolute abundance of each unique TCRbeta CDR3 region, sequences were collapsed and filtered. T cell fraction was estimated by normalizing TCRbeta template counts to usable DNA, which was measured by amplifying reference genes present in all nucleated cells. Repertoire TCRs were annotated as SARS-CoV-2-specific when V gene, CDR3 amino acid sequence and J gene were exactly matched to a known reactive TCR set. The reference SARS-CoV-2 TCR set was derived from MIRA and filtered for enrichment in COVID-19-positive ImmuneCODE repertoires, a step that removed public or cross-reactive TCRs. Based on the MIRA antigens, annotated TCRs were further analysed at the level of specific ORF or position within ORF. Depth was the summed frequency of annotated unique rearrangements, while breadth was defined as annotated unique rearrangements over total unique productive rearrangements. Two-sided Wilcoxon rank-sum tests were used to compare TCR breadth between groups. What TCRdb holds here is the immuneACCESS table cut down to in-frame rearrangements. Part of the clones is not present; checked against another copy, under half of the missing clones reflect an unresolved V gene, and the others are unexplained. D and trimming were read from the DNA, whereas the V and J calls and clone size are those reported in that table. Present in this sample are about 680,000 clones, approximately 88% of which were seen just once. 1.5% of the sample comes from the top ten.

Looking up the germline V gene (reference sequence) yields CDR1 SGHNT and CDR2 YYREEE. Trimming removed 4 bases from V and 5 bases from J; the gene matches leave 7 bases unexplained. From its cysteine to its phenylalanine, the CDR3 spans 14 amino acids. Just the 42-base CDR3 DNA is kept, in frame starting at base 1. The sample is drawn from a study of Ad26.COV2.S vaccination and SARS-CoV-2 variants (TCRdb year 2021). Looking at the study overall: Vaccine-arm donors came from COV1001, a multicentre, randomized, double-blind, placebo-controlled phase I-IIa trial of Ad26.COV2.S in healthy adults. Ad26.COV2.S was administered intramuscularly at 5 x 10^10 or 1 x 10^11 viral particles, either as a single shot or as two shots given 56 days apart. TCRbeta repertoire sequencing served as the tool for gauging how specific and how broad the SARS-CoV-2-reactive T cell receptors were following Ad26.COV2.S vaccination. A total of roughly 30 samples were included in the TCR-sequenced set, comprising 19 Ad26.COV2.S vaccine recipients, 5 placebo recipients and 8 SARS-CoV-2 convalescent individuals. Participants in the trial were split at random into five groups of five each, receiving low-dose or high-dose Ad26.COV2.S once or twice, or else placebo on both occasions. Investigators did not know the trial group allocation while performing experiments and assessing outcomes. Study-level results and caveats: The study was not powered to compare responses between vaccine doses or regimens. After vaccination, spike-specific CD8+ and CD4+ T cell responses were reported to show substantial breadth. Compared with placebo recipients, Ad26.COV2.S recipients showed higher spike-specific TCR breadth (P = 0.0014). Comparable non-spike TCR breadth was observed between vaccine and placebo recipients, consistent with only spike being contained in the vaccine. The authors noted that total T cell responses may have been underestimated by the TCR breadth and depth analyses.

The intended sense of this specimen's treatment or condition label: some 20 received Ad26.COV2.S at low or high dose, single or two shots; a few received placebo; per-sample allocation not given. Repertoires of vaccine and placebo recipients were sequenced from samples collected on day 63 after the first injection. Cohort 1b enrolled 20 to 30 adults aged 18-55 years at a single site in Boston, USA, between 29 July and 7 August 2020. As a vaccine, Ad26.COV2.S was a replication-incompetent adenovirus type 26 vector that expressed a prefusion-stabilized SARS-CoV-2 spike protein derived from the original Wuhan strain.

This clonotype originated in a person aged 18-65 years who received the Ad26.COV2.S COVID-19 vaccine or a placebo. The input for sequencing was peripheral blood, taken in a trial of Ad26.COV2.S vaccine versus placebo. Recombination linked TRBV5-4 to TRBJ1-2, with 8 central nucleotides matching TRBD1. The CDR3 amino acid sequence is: CASSIEGQVYGYTF. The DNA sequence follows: TGTGCCAGCAGCATAGAGGGACAGGTTTATGGCTACACCTTC.